The 4 T cell receptor beta chains in this list originate from one sample, sequenced in a study of blood T cell repertoires in COVID-19. The data were produced by immunoSEQ multiplex PCR, yet TCRdb's version contains in-frame clones alone and is incomplete. The table has 55,000 to 65,000 clones, approximately 90% seen once; the top ten hold roughly 9.1%. The sequenced sample consisted of peripheral blood. These receptor sequences come from a human donor with acute or convalescent COVID-19. The donor label of this sample is uncertain.

The chain couples TRBV30 to TRBJ2-5; 8 nucleotides agree with TRBD2. The CDR3 is made up of 15 amino acids. Germline CDR1 GTSNPN, CDR2 SVGIG (reference sequence). The V and J ends lost 2 bases and 4 bases, in that order; junction bases with no gene match: 9. The CDR3 DNA reads as TGTGCCTGGAGTATTCGCGGGGGGAGGGGAGAGACCCAGTACTTC. Translated, it gives CAWSIRGGRGETQYF.

The chain is built from TRBV5-4 and TRBJ2-3; 13 bases line up with TRBD2. CDR3 length equals 16 residues. Germline loops: CDR1 SGHNT, CDR2 YYREEE (reference sequence). The J segment lost 1 base and the V segment lost 3 bases, leaving 2 bases of the junction unmatched. Here the CDR3 reads CASSSGLAGGTDTQYF. The CDR3 nucleotides read TGTGCCAGCAGCTCCGGACTAGCGGGGGGCACAGATACGCAGTATTTT.

This clone was observed a handful of times. The V and J genes are TRBV9 and TRBJ2-2; 7 positions match TRBD1. The CDR3 has 16 amino acids. V dropped 4 bases and J dropped 5; count of bases not matched to a gene: 11. Germline CDR1 reads SGDLS; CDR2 reads YYNGEE. CDR3 sequence (DNA): TGTGCCAGCAGCCTTAGTGGGGACAGAAGAACCGGGGAGCTGTTTTTT. This gives the protein CASSLSGDRRTGELFF.

The V call is TRBV5-4, the J call TRBJ1-1, with D hard to call. The CDR3 extends over 17 amino acids. CDR1 and CDR2 (germline): SGHNT, YYREEE (reference sequence). V was trimmed by 0 bases and J by 0 bases, leaving 15 bases between them. The CDR3 DNA reads TGTGCCAGCAGCTTGGATTTGTTTGCGGCTGTGAACACTGAAGCTTTCTTT. Its translation: CASSLDLFAAVNTEAFF. Full variable domain (remainder filled in from reference TRBV5-4 and TRBJ1-1): ETGVTQSPTHLIKTRGQQVTLRCSSQSGHNTVSWYQQALGQGPQFIFQYYREEENGRGNFPPRFSGLQFPNYSSELNVNALELDDSALYLCASSLDLFAAVNTEAFFGQGTRLTVV.